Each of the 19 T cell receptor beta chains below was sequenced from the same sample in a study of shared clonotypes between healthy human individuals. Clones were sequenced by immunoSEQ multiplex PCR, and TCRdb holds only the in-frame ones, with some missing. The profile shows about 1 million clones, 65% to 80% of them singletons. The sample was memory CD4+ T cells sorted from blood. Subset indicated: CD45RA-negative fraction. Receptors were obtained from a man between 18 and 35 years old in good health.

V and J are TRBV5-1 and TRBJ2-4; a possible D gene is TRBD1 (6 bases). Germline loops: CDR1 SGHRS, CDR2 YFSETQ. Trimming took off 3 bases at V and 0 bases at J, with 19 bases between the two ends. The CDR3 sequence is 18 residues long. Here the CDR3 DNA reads TGCGCCAGCAGCTCGTCTCCGGGACACGATTTAGCCAAAAACATTCAGTACTTC. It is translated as CASSSSPGHDLAKNIQYF.

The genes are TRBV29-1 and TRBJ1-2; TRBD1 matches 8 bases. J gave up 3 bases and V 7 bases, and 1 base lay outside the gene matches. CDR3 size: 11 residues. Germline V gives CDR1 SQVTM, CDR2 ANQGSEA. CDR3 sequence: CSATGDYGYTF. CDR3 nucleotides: TGCAGCGCGACAGGGGACTATGGCTACACCTTC.

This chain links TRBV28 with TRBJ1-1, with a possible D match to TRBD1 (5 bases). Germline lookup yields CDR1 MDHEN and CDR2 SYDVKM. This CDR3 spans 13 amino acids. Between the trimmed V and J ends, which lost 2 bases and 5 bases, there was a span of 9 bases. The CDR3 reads CASSLRGRTEAFF. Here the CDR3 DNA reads TGTGCCAGCAGTTTACGGGGGAGGACTGAAGCTTTCTTT.

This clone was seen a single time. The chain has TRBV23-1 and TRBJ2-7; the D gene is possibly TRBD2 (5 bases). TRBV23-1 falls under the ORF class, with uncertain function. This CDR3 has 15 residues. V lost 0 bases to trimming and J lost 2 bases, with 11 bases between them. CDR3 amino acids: CASSQSEGEAYEQYF. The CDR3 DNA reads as TGCGCCAGCAGTCAATCAGAGGGTGAGGCCTACGAGCAGTACTTC.

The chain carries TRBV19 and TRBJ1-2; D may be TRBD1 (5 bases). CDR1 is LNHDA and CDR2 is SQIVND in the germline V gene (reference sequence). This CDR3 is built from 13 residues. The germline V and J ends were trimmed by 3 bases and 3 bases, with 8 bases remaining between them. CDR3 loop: CASSIWGDYGYTF. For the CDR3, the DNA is TGTGCCAGTAGTATTTGGGGGGACTATGGCTACACCTTC.

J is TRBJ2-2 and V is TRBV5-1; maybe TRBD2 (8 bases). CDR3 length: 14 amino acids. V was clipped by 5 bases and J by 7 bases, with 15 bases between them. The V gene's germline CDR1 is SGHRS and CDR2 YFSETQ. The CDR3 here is CASSTGGGSGELFF. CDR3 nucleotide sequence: TGCGCCAGCAGTACGGGAGGGGGCAGCGGGGAGCTGTTTTTT.

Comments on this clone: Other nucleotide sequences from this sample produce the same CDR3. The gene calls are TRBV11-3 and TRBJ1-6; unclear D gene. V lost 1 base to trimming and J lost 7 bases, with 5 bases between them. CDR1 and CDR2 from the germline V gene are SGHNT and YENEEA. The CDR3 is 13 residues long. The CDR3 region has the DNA TGTGCCAGCAGCTTAGGGGGAAATTCACCCCTCCACTTT. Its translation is CASSLGGNSPLHF. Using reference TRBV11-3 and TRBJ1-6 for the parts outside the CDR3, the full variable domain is EAGVVQSPRYKIIEKKQPVAFWCNPISGHNTLYWYLQNLGQGPELLIRYENEEAVDDSQLPKDRFSAERLKGVDSTLKIQPAELGDSAVYLCASSLGGNSPLHFGNGTRLTVT.

CDR3 DNA sequence: TGTGCCAGCAGCTTACAGCGGGGGGCGAACACCGGGGAGCTGTTTTTT. It specifies CASSLQRGANTGELFF. The chain couples TRBV7-6 to TRBJ2-2, with 9 bases matching TRBD2. With V trimmed by 2 bases and J by 0 bases, 1 base remained unmatched. Germline CDR1 is SGHVS and CDR2 is FNYEAQ. The CDR3 runs 16 residues.

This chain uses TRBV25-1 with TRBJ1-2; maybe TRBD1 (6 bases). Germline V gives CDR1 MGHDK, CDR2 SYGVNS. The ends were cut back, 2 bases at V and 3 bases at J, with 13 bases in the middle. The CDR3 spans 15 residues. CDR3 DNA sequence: TGTGCCAGCAGTGAACCGGCTGCAGGGGACTATGGCTACACCTTC. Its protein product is CASSEPAAGDYGYTF.

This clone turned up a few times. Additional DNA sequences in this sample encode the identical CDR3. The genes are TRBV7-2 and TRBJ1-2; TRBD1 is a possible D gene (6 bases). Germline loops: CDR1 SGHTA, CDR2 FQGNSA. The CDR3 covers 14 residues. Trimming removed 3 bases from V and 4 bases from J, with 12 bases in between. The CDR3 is CASSFNGGGYGYTF. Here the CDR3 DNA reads TGTGCCAGCAGCTTCAATGGGGGCGGCTATGGCTACACCTTC.

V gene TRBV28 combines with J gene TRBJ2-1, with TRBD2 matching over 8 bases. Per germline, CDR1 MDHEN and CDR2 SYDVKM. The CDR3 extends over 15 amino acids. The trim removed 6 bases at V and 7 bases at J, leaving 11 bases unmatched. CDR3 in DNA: TGTGCCAGCAGCCTCGGGGGGGCCGGGTGGAATGAGCAGTTCTTC. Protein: CASSLGGAGWNEQFF.

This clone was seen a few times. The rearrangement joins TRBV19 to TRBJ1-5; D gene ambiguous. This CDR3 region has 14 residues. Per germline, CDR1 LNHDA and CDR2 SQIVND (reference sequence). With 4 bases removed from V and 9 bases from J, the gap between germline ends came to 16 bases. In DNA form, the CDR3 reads TGTGCCAGTAGTACACCGGACCGCTCTGGGCCCCAGCATTTT. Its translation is CASSTPDRSGPQHF.

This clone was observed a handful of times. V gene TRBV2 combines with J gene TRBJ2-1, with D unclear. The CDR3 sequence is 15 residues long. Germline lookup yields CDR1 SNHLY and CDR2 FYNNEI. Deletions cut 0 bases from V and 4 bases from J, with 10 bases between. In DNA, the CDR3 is TGTGCCAGCAGTGAAGCGCTTATGGCATACAATGAGCAGTTCTTC. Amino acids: CASSEALMAYNEQFF.

This chain's CDR3 is CASSVSQGRDLSGANVLTF. The CDR3 nucleotides read TGTGCCAGCAGCGTAAGTCAGGGCCGTGACCTCTCTGGGGCCAACGTCCTGACTTTC. The chain joins TRBV9 to TRBJ2-6; D is possibly TRBD1 (5 bases). Trimming took off 1 base at V and 0 bases at J, with 17 bases between the two ends. The CDR3 consists of 19 residues. Germline-derived CDR1 and CDR2 are SGDLS and YYNGEE.

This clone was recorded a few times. DNA of the CDR3: TGCGCCAGCAGTGAGACGATGAACACTGAAGCTTTCTTT. Residues: CASSETMNTEAFF. This sequence joins TRBV10-1 and TRBJ1-1, with no clear D. There are 13 residues in the CDR3. V lost 2 bases to trimming and J lost 0 bases, with 4 bases between them. From germline, CDR1 is WNHNN and CDR2 SYGVQD (reference sequence).

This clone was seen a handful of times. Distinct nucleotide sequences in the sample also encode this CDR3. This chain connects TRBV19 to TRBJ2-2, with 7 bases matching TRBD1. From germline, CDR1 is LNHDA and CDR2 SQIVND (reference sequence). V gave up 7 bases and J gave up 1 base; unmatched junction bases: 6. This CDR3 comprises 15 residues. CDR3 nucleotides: TGTGCCAGTACTAGACAGGGCTTGAACACCGGGGAGCTGTTTTTT. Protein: CASTRQGLNTGELFF.

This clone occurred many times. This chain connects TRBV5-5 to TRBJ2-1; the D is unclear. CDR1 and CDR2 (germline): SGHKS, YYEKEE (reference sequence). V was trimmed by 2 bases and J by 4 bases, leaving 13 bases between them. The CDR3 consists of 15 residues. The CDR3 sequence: CASSFSPQNYNEQFF. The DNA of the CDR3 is TGTGCCAGCAGCTTCTCCCCACAGAATTACAATGAGCAGTTCTTC.

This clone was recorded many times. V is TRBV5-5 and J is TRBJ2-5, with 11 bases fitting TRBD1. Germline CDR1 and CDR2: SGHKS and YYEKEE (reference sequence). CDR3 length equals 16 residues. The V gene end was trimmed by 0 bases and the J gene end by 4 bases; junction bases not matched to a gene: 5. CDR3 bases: TGTGCCAGCAGCTTGGTCTGGGGACAGGGGGTAGAGACCCAGTACTTC. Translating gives CASSLVWGQGVETQYF. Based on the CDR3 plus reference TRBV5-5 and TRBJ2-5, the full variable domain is DAGVTQSPTHLIKTRGQQVTLRCSPISGHKSVSWYQQVLGQGPQFIFQYYEKEERGRGNFPDRFSARQFPNYSSELNVNALLLGDSALYLCASSLVWGQGVETQYFGPGTRLLVL.

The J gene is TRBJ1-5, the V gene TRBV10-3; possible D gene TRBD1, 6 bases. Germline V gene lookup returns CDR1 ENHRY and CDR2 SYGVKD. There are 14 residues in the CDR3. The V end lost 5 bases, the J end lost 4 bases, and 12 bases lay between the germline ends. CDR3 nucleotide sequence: TGTGCCATCAGTTCCCCGGGACAAAATCAGCCCCAGCATTTT. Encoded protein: CAISSPGQNQPQHF.